This T cell receptor beta chain appears in the sequencing data of a study of T cell changes during pregnancy in multiple sclerosis. Sequenced by immunoSEQ multiplex PCR; TCRdb stores in-frame clones only, minus some. This table holds approximately 41,000 clones, less than 95% found once. CDR1 and CDR2 from the germline V gene are LGHNA and YNFKEQ. The CDR3 covers 15 residues. V was cut by 1 base and J by 0 bases, with 9 bases left in between. As regards this clone: This CDR3 is also generated by other DNA sequences in the sample.

J is TRBJ2-5 and V is TRBV4-2, with D perhaps TRBD1 (6 bases). The sequence came from a female donor with multiple sclerosis, enrolled in a pregnancy study. This specimen was CD8+ T cells from peripheral blood mononuclear cells, taken in the first trimester of pregnancy. The CDR3 sequence: CASSQGSGDQETQYF. DNA of the CDR3: TGTGCCAGCAGCCAAGGCTCAGGGGACCAAGAGACCCAGTACTTC.